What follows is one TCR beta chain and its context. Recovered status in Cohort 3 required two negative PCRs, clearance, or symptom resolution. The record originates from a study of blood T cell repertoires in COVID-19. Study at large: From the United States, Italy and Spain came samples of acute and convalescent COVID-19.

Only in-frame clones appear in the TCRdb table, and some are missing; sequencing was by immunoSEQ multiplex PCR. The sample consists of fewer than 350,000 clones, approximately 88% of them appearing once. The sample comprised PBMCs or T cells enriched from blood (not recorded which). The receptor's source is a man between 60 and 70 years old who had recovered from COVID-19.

The DNA for the CDR3 is TGCGCCAGCAGCCGCCGAGACAGGGAGGCATCCTACGAGCAGTACTTC. Translation: CASSRRDREASYEQYF. This chain joins TRBV4-1 and TRBJ2-7; a weak D match, TRBD1 (7 bases). The CDR3 runs to 16 residues. Germline CDR1 reads MGHRA; CDR2 reads YSYEKL. Trimming shortened V by 4 bases and J by 1 base, and 17 bases separated the two germline ends.